The clone carrying this T cell receptor (beta chain) was seen once. CDR1 and CDR2 (germline): SGHTA, FQGNSA. The ends lost 6 bases at V and 0 bases at J; junction bases unmatched: 2. The CDR3 is 15 residues long. As handled by the study authors: Estimated nucleated cell counts came from reference gene primer amplification. Assay: immunoSEQ multiplex PCR; the TCRdb copy retains only in-frame clones and omits some. V and J calls and clone size follow that table, whereas D and trimming were derived from the DNA. Seen here are roughly 240,000 clones, roughly 86% observed once, and the top ten hold about 1.7%. The data belong to a study of blood T cell repertoires in COVID-19. About the research overall: Both acute and convalescent COVID-19 samples were obtained from the United States, Italy and Spain. From T cells, B-cell-depleted T cells, or PBMCs came the material, which was cDNA or gDNA.

The chain uses TRBV7-2 and TRBJ2-7; 13 nucleotides align to TRBD2. This TCR was recovered from a woman aged 60-75 years who had recovered from COVID-19. The sequenced material came from peripheral blood. The chain's CDR3 is CASRLAGGSSYEQYF. As DNA, the CDR3 is TGTGCCAGCAGACTAGCGGGGGGGAGCTCCTACGAGCAGTACTTC.